Below are 19 T cell receptor beta chains sequenced from a single sample in a study of T-cell reconstitution after alpha-beta-depleted transplantation in children. Researchers prepared the TCRbeta library using unique molecular identifiers, the study reports. TCRdb re-called the PCR reads through MiXCR, storing one row per CDR3 protein. The sample lists 190,000 or so distinct CDR3 sequences; about 6% were seen once. The source was PBMCs, collected before TCRalphabeta/CD19-depleted stem cell transplant. The receptor source for this set is a girl under three years old with combined immunodeficiency, due to receive a stem cell transplant.

This chain uses TRBV5-1 with TRBJ2-5; D is uncertain. The germline V gene has CDR1 SGHRS and CDR2 YFSETQ. Trimming took off 4 bases at V and 5 bases at J, with 12 bases between the two ends. CDR3 size: 13 residues. In DNA, the CDR3 is TGCGCCAGCAGCGAACATATCTACGAGACCCAGTACTTC. Translation gives CASSEHIYETQYF.

The V gene is TRBV6-5, the J gene TRBJ2-5, with 7 bases lining up with TRBD2. J lost 3 bases, V lost 0 bases, and 7 bases had no gene match. Germline loops: CDR1 MNHEY, CDR2 SVGAGI. The CDR3 contains 16 residues. The CDR3 DNA reads as TGTGCCAGCAGTTACTCGTGGGGGGGTGGGAAAGAGACCCAGTACTTC. Protein sequence: CASSYSWGGGKETQYF.

Many counts were recorded for this clonotype. The chain combines TRBV3-1 with TRBJ2-1; TRBD2 matches at 8 bases. The CDR3 length is 13 residues. The J segment lost 14 bases and the V segment lost 1 base, leaving 7 bases of the junction unmatched. Germline CDR1 LGHDT, CDR2 YNNKEL (reference sequence). The CDR3 loop is CASSQVAAGDKFF. In DNA, the CDR3 is TGTGCCAGCAGCCAAGTAGCAGCGGGAGATAAGTTCTTC.

The table lists this clonotype with many counts. Sequence at one end of the junction differs from germline and may be a read error. The rearrangement uses TRBV7-7 and TRBJ2-5; the D gene is possibly TRBD2 (5 bases). The CDR3 consists of 12 residues. Germline values: CDR1 SSHAT, CDR2 FNYEAQ (reference sequence). CDR3 in amino acids: CASSVEGETQYF. The CDR3 DNA reads TGTGCTAGCAGCGTTGAGGGCGAGACCCAGTACTTC.

In its sample, this clonotype was seen many times. The chain is built from TRBV12-3 or TRBV12-4 and TRBJ2-7; D ambiguous. V lost 8 bases, J lost 6 bases, and 14 bases lay in between. The CDR3 runs to 12 residues. CDR3 DNA: TGTGCCAGCGCCTGGGTCGTAGGCGAGCAGTACTTC. It yields the protein CASAWVVGEQYF.

This clonotype was seen repeatedly, ten times or more. The chain links TRBV2 to TRBJ2-3, with a weak D call TRBD1 (6 bases). Trimming took 5 bases from V and 3 from J, leaving 18 bases between them. This CDR3 region has 16 residues. Germline V CDR1 and CDR2: SNHLY, FYNNEI. As DNA, the CDR3 is TGTGCCAGCAGTCCCAGGACAGTATGTATAACAGATACGCAGTATTTT. Protein product: CASSPRTVCITDTQYF.

There are many counts of this clonotype. This rearrangement joins TRBV5-1 to TRBJ1-5; D possibly corresponds to TRBD1 (5 bases). Germline V CDR1 and CDR2: SGHRS, YFSETQ. V was shortened by 2 bases and J by 0 bases, with 15 bases between the two germline ends. CDR3 length: 17 amino acids. CDR3 DNA: TGCGCCAGCAGCTTTGACAGCGGACCTTATAGCAATCAGCCCCAGCATTTT. This translates into CASSFDSGPYSNQPQHF.

This clonotype was observed at least ten times. The rearrangement links TRBV7-9 to TRBJ2-2; weak D call: TRBD2 (6 bases). V lost 4 bases to trimming and J lost 7 bases, with 16 bases between them. CDR3 length equals 15 residues. CDR1 and CDR2 from the germline V gene are SEHNR and FQNEAQ (reference sequence). CDR3 coding DNA: TGTGCCAGCAGCTCAGCGGAGGAGGGCGGCGGGGAGCTGTTTTTT. Translation: CASSSAEEGGGELFF.

This clonotype has ten or more counts. The junction departs from the called germline gene at one end, perhaps through a read error. J is TRBJ2-4 and V is TRBV20-1; D may be TRBD2 (5 bases). The length of the CDR3 is 13 residues. The germline CDR1 and CDR2 sequences are DFQATT and SNEGSKA (reference sequence). The CDR3 DNA reads TGCAGTGCTAGCGTTCTAGCCCAAAACATTCAGTACTTC. This sequence encodes CSASVLAQNIQYF.

The V call is TRBV20-1, the J call TRBJ1-5, with D unresolved. The V end lost 1 base, the J end lost 5 bases, and 21 bases lay between the germline ends. Germline CDR1 is DFQATT and CDR2 is SNEGSKA (reference sequence). The CDR3 sequence is 17 residues long. The DNA for the CDR3 is TGCAGTGCTAGAGTAGGAAGTAGTAGACCAGAATATCAGCCCCAGCATTTT. Translated: CSARVGSSRPEYQPQHF.

This clonotype was recorded many times. This sequence joins TRBV7-6 and TRBJ2-3, with a weak D call TRBD2 (5 bases). This CDR3 region has 15 residues. Trimming pared 5 bases from V and 3 bases from J, leaving 15 bases between. Germline V gene lookup returns CDR1 SGHVS and CDR2 FNYEAQ. The CDR3 here is CASSGRARVTDTQYF. The CDR3, as DNA: TGTGCCAGCAGCGGACGGGCGAGGGTGACAGATACGCAGTATTTT.

This clonotype was seen repeatedly, ten times or more. The chain joins TRBV24-1 to TRBJ2-3; D gene uncertain. The length of the CDR3 is 15 residues. Trimming removed 4 bases from V and 6 bases from J, with 16 bases in between. The V gene's germline CDR1 is KGHDR and CDR2 SFDVKD. CDR3 protein: CATSDPTTEWDTQYF. DNA for the CDR3: TGTGCCACCAGTGACCCAACGACGGAGTGGGATACGCAGTATTTT.

This clonotype was observed at least ten times. The rearrangement uses TRBV20-1 and TRBJ2-1; the match to TRBD2 covers 10 bases. The V and J ends lost 0 bases and 8 bases, in that order; junction bases with no gene match: 16. Germline loops: CDR1 DFQATT, CDR2 SNEGSKA (reference sequence). The CDR3 loop spans 18 amino acids. CDR3 bases: TGCAGTGCTAGAGATCAGACTAGCGGGTTCCCAGGTTACCATGAGCAGTTCTTC. This translates into CSARDQTSGFPGYHEQFF.

There are many counts of this clonotype. The chain uses TRBV7-9 and TRBJ2-7, with no clear D. The CDR3 has 13 residues. From germline, CDR1 is SEHNR and CDR2 FQNEAQ (reference sequence). Trimming stripped 5 bases from V and 7 bases from J, with 15 bases between. CDR3 in amino acids: CASSPARMAEQYF. CDR3 in DNA: TGTGCCAGCAGCCCAGCTAGGATGGCGGAGCAGTACTTC.

The DNA for the CDR3 is TGTGCCAGTAGTCCGGGACAGCCTCCACAAGAGACCCAGTACTTC. Amino acids: CASSPGQPPQETQYF. The chain combines TRBV19 with TRBJ2-5; 7 bases fit TRBD1. The V gene end was trimmed by 5 bases and the J gene end by 2 bases; junction bases not matched to a gene: 8. The length of the CDR3 is 15 residues. Germline V gene sequence: CDR1 LNHDA, CDR2 SQIVND (reference sequence).

This clonotype was recorded at least ten times. The chain combines TRBV29-1 with TRBJ2-3; D not certain. Germline V lookup: CDR1 SQVTM, CDR2 ANQGSEA. V shed 4 bases and J shed 5 bases, with 7 bases lying between them. The length of the CDR3 is 11 residues. CDR3 region: CSVADQDTQYF. The CDR3, as DNA: TGCAGCGTTGCCGACCAAGATACGCAGTATTTT.

This clonotype turned up a few times. The CDR3 DNA follows: TGCAGTGCTAGAGGGACGTGGGGGGAGGACAGCTACGAGCAGTACTTC. Translating gives CSARGTWGEDSYEQYF. The rearrangement links TRBV20-1 to TRBJ2-7; D is tentatively TRBD1 or TRBD2 (6 bases each). The CDR3 covers 16 residues. Germline V gives CDR1 DFQATT, CDR2 SNEGSKA (reference sequence). V lost 1 base, J lost 3 bases, and 19 bases lay in between.

This clonotype was detected ten times or more. The chain joins TRBV7-2 to TRBJ1-5, with D possibly matching TRBD1 (5 bases). Trimming left V 6 bases short and J 0 bases short, with 18 bases between. The CDR3 consists of 17 residues. Germline V lookup: CDR1 SGHTA, CDR2 FQGNSA. This chain's CDR3 is CASSQARGPYSNQPQHF. Written as DNA, the CDR3 is TGTGCCAGCAGTCAAGCGAGGGGACCCTATAGCAATCAGCCCCAGCATTTT. Based on the CDR3 plus reference TRBV7-2 and TRBJ1-5, the full variable domain is GAGVSQSPSNKVTEKGKDVELRCDPISGHTALYWYRQSLGQGLEFLIYFQGNSAPDKSGLPSDRFSAERTGGSVSTLTIQRTQQEDSAVYLCASSQARGPYSNQPQHFGDGTRLSIL.

The gene calls are TRBV7-6 and TRBJ2-7; no firm D call. CDR1 is SGHVS and CDR2 is FNYEAQ in the germline V gene. Trimming shortened V by 5 bases and J by 1 base, and 9 bases separated the two germline ends. The CDR3 has 13 amino acids. CDR3 residues: CASSPSVSYEQYF. CDR3 nucleotide sequence: TGTGCCAGCAGCCCTAGTGTTTCCTACGAGCAGTACTTC.